The 17 T cell receptor beta chains reported below all come from one sample, sequenced in a study of tumor and adjacent non-tumor tissue in lung cancer. The template was RNA from unsorted bulk tissue. A modified ARM-PCR protocol with three rounds of nested PCR amplified TCRbeta. TCRdb itself ran the multiplex PCR reads through MiXCR, one entry per CDR3 protein. The table includes some 71,000 distinct CDR3 sequences, roughly two thirds detected once. Sequencing used lung tumor tissue. Every receptor here comes from a woman aged 40 to 55 with non-small cell lung cancer.

Regarding this clonotype: The CDR3 does not end in the conserved phenylalanine or tryptophan, so this is likely a read error. The V call is TRBV20-1, the J call TRBJ2-3, with D possibly TRBD1 on 6 matching bases. V was clipped by 6 bases and J by 1 base, with 14 bases between them. Per germline, CDR1 DFQATT and CDR2 SNEGSKA (reference sequence). The CDR3 sequence is 14 residues long. The CDR3 loop is CSASRNRGTDTQYL. CDR3 DNA: TGCAGTGCCTCTCGGAACAGGGGCACAGATACGCAGTATCTC.

The table lists this clonotype with a few counts. V usage is TRBV7-2 and J usage is TRBJ2-3, with a possible D match to TRBD2 (5 bases). Trimming cost V 6 bases and J 7 bases, with 17 bases left between them. The CDR3 sequence is 14 residues long. CDR1 is SGHTA, CDR2 FQGNSA, per germline. CDR3 loop: CASRASSSVNTQYF. The CDR3 DNA follows: TGTGCCAGCAGGGCTAGCAGTTCGGTTAATACGCAGTATTTT.

The chain recombines TRBV20-1 with TRBJ1-1; weak D call: TRBD1 (5 bases). Between the trimmed V and J ends, which lost 6 bases and 9 bases, there was a span of 17 bases. The germline CDR1 and CDR2 sequences are DFQATT and SNEGSKA (reference sequence). This CDR3 comprises 12 residues. As DNA, the CDR3 is TGCAGTGCCCCCGAGCGGGGCTCTAAAGCTTTCTTT. Translation: CSAPERGSKAFF.

The V call is TRBV11-2, the J call TRBJ1-1; D possibly corresponds to TRBD1 (6 bases). Germline V gene sequence: CDR1 SGHAT, CDR2 FQNNGV. The length of the CDR3 is 15 residues. V gave up 4 bases and J gave up 4 bases, with 16 bases separating them. CDR3 amino acids: CASSYKGGWVTEAFF. In nucleotides, the CDR3 is TGTGCCAGCAGCTATAAGGGGGGGTGGGTCACTGAAGCTTTCTTT.

To note about this clonotype: The germline gene is not matched at one end of the junction; a read error may be the cause. The rearrangement uses TRBV5-1 and TRBJ2-5, with D possibly matching TRBD1 (5 bases). The CDR3 is 14 amino acids. Germline loops: CDR1 SGHRS, CDR2 YFSETQ. This chain's CDR3 is CASSYRGPEETEYF. The CDR3, as DNA: TGCGCCAGCAGCTATAGGGGCCCCGAAGAGACCGAGTACTTC.

This clonotype was observed many times. The chain combines TRBV30 with TRBJ2-7; D may be TRBD1 or TRBD2 (5 bases each). V was clipped by 2 bases and J by 4 bases, with 18 bases between them. Germline lookup yields CDR1 GTSNPN and CDR2 SVGIG (reference sequence). CDR3 length: 15 residues. CDR3 coding DNA: TGTGCCTGGAGTAGGAGGTCCACAGGCAGATACGAGCAGTACTTC. Translated: CAWSRRSTGRYEQYF.

A word on this clonotype: A clone one base away is much larger, so this may be a read error. The gene calls are TRBV2 and TRBJ1-5; D not certain. Trimming took off 7 bases at V and 6 bases at J, with 13 bases between the two ends. The germline CDR1 and CDR2 sequences are SNHLY and FYNNEI. The CDR3 spans 13 residues. CDR3 sequence: CASNDGRIQPQHF. The CDR3 region has the DNA TGTGCCAGCAATGATGGGCGCATTCAGCCCCAGCATTTT.

A word on this clonotype: A much larger clone lies one base from this, so it may be a read error. The rearrangement uses TRBV28 and TRBJ2-2; either TRBD1 or TRBD2 may supply D (5 bases each). Germline assignment: CDR1 MDHEN and CDR2 SYDVKM. Trimming pared 5 bases from V and 7 bases from J, leaving 14 bases between. There are 14 residues in the CDR3. The CDR3, as DNA: TGTGCCAGCAGTCCCGGGACGGCTAGCGGGGAGCTGTTTTTT. It yields the protein CASSPGTASGELFF.

Details on this clonotype: It may be a read error: a sequence one base away is much more abundant. V and J are TRBV28 and TRBJ1-2, with D unclear. Per germline, CDR1 MDHEN and CDR2 SYDVKM. This CDR3 region has 12 residues. The DNA of the CDR3 is TGTGCCAGCCTGAGGGTGAACTATGACTACACCTTC. Translated: CASLRVNYDYTF.

A note on this clonotype: Being one base from a much bigger clone, this may be a read error. The CDR3 coding sequence is TGCGCCAGCAGCCGTCTGACAAGGAGCCGGGAGACCCAGTACTTC. Translation gives CASSRLTRSRETQYF. The rearrangement links TRBV5-1 to TRBJ2-5; D remains ambiguous. Germline CDR1 reads SGHRS; CDR2 reads YFSETQ. This CDR3 is 15 amino acids long. V was trimmed by 4 bases and J by 5 bases, leaving 18 bases between them.

Concerning this clonotype itself: A much larger clone differs from this one at a single base, so this may be a read error. The chain employs TRBV6-4 and TRBJ1-2; 7 nucleotides line up with TRBD1. CDR1 is MRHNA, CDR2 SNTAGT, per germline. The CDR3 has 13 amino acids. J gave up 4 bases and V 5 bases, and 4 bases lay outside the gene matches. The CDR3 DNA sequence: TGTGCCAGCAGTTCGAACAGGGGCTATGGCTACACCTTC. Protein product: CASSSNRGYGYTF.

Here the CDR3 reads CANRERTESYQPQHF. The CDR3 DNA reads as TGTGCCAACAGAGAAAGAACAGAATCGTATCAGCCCCAGCATTTT. This chain connects TRBV28 to TRBJ1-5, with unresolved D. The CDR3 has 15 residues. Germline CDR1 is MDHEN and CDR2 is SYDVKM. The V end was cut by 10 bases, the J end by 5 bases, with 21 bases between.

This clonotype appeared a few times. V usage is TRBV10-2 and J usage is TRBJ1-1; D not resolved. The CDR3 is 15 residues long. Trimming left V 1 base short and J 0 bases short, with 9 bases between. The germline V gene has CDR1 WSHSY and CDR2 SAAADI. For the CDR3, the DNA is TGCGCCAGCAGTGAGTGGAGCACTCTGAACACTGAAGCTTTCTTT. Translating gives CASSEWSTLNTEAFF.

This clonotype was detected ten times or more. The chain is built from TRBV13 and TRBJ2-7, with D tentatively TRBD2 (6 bases). The ends were cut back, 1 base at V and 1 base at J, with 17 bases in the middle. The CDR3 loop spans 17 amino acids. CDR1 is PRHDT and CDR2 is FYEKMQ in the germline V gene (reference sequence). The DNA of the CDR3 is TGTGCCAGCAGCTTAGTTGGCGGGATCGCGGGGTCCTACGAGCAGTACTTC. It is translated as CASSLVGGIAGSYEQYF.

With regard to this clonotype: A read error may produce the germline difference seen at one junction end. The chain couples TRBV4-1 to TRBJ2-3; D may be TRBD1 (5 bases). CDR1 is MGHRA and CDR2 is YSYEKL in the germline V gene. The CDR3 runs to 15 residues. CDR3 nucleotides: TGCGCTAGCAGCCAAGTAAGGGGTGGGGCAGATACGAAGTATTTT. Its translation is CASSQVRGGADTKYF.

This clonotype was seen many times. The rearrangement uses TRBV12-3 or TRBV12-4 and TRBJ2-1; TRBD2 matches 15 bases. The CDR3 covers 16 residues. V was clipped by 5 bases and J by 5 bases; unmatched bases: 4. The DNA for the CDR3 is TGTGCCAGCAGTGGACTAGCGGGGGGGCGTAACAATGAGCAGTTCTTC. Its protein is CASSGLAGGRNNEQFF.

Of note for this clonotype: One end of the junction is discordant with germline, which a read error may explain. The chain couples TRBV29-1 to TRBJ2-1, with TRBD2 matching over 10 bases. The CDR3 is made up of 15 amino acids. Germline-derived CDR1 and CDR2 are SQVTM and ANQGSEA. CDR3 sequence (DNA): TGCGGCGTTGCTAGGACTAGCGGCTCCTACATTGAGCAGTTCTTC. Translated, it gives CGVARTSGSYIEQFF.